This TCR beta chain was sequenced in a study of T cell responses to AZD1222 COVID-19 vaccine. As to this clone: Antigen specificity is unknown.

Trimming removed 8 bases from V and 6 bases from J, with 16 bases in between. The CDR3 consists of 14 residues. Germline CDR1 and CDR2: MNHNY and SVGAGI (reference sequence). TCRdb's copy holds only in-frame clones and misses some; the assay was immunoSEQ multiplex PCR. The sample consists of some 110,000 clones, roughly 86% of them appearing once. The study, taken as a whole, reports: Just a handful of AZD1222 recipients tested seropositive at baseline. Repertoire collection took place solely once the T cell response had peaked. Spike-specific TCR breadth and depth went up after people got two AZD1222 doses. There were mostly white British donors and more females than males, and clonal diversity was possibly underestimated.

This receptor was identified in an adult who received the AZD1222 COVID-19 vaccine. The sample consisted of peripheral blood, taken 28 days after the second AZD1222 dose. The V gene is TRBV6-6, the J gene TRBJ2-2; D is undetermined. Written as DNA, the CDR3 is TGTGCCAGCTGCCCGAGGTATATCGCCGGGGAGCTGTTTTTT. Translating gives CASCPRYIAGELFF.